The sequence of this TCR beta chain was determined in a study of regulatory T cells. Amplification used 52 TRBV primers and 13 TRBJ primers. Clones were sequenced by immunoSEQ multiplex PCR, and TCRdb holds only the in-frame ones, with some missing. The table lists more than 15,000 clones, 80% to 90% of them singletons, with more than 7% in the top ten. Study-wide results and limits: Skewed V and J usage and few unique V-J pairs marked patient repertoires, most in Tregs. Hydrophobic residues at CDR3 positions 6 and 7 were enriched in conventional CD4+ T cells of CD3G-deficient patients.

Autoimmunity was present in every CD3G-deficient patient, worse in two. Sorting split CD4+ cells into CD25-high CD127-low Tregs and CD25-low CD127-high conventional T cells. About this clone itself: Antigen: not known.

The TCR sequence derives from a young adult with CD3G deficiency. The sequenced sample was conventional CD4+ T cells sorted from blood.

CDR3: CASSPTGGSEAFF. In nucleotides, the CDR3 is TGTGCCAGCAGCCCGACAGGCGGCTCTGAAGCTTTCTTT. The chain employs TRBV14 and TRBJ1-1, with D perhaps matching TRBD1 (6 bases). The germline CDR1 and CDR2 sequences are SGHDN and FVKESK. Deletions cut 4 bases from V and 6 bases from J, with 12 bases between. The CDR3 is 13 residues long.